The clone carrying this T cell receptor beta chain has just one count. What it recognizes is unknown. This sample is part of a study of OX40 agonist ivuxolimab in advanced cancers. For the study at large: Three individuals attained partial responses, comprising one hepatocellular carcinoma case and two cutaneous melanoma cases.

Trimming at V came to 0 bases and at J to 3 bases, leaving 8 bases not matched to a gene. Looked up from germline, CDR1 is MNHEY and CDR2 is SMNVEV (reference sequence). The CDR3 extends over 16 amino acids. Study results and limitations: At 0.1 to 3.0 mg/kg and by week 6, CD4+ and CD8+ T cells in the blood had expanded clonally.

Measured with immunoSEQ multiplex PCR; TCRdb has only the in-frame clones, and not every one. Among 20,000 or so clones, approximately 78% were seen once, and the ten largest hold roughly 30%. The genes are TRBV27 and TRBJ2-7; 7 bases match TRBD2. The sequence derives from an adult with an advanced solid tumor such as melanoma, head and neck, liver or kidney cancer. Sequenced material: CD4+ or CD8+ T cells sorted from blood, taken in a trial of the OX40 agonist ivuxolimab. The CDR3 bases are TGTGCCAGCAGTTTATCCCTCGCTAGCGGCCTCTACGAGCAGTACTTC. It specifies CASSLSLASGLYEQYF.